This T cell receptor (beta chain) was sequenced in a study of blood T cell repertoires in COVID-19. Study-wide background: The analysed material was cDNA or gDNA that came from T cells, B-cell-depleted T cells, or PBMCs.

Germline CDR1 SGHTA, CDR2 FQGNSA. With 5 bases clipped from V and 4 bases from J, the junction kept 9 bases outside the gene matches. There are 16 residues in the CDR3. Profiled with immunoSEQ multiplex PCR; TCRdb holds only in-frame clones, not every one. This sample has 110,000 or so clones, with around 87% found just once. The receptor was derived from a human donor in a cohort sampled during active COVID-19. The J gene is TRBJ2-3, the V gene TRBV7-2; 10 nucleotides align to TRBD2. Sequences were obtained from peripheral blood. The CDR3 region is CASSLSGGAGADTQYF. CDR3 sequence (DNA): TGTGCCAGCAGCCTGAGCGGGGGGGCCGGGGCAGATACGCAGTATTTT. Full variable domain (remainder filled in from reference TRBV7-2 and TRBJ2-3): GAGVSQSPSNKVTEKGKDVELRCDPISGHTALYWYRQSLGQGLEFLIYFQGNSAPDKSGLPSDRFSAERTGGSVSTLTIQRTQQEDSAVYLCASSLSGGAGADTQYFGPGTRLTVL.